This T cell receptor (beta chain) derives from a study of T cells in Graves' hyperthyroidism and ophthalmopathy. Notes on the study in general: A model built on 13 V-J features separated ophthalmopathy from stable hyperthyroidism.

Patients aged 18 to 65 had newly diagnosed hyperthyroidism that had lasted under 2 months. Diagnoses were established using clinical symptoms, serum thyroxine and TRAb, thyroid ultrasound and orbital computed tomography. RNA transcripts yielded amplified TCR beta CDR3 regions. Carried out on the TCR CDR3, a first-round RT-PCR used the HTBI primer set. MiXCR, applied by TCRdb to the multiplex PCR reads, yields one record per CDR3 protein. The sample yields some 760,000 distinct CDR3 sequences, 14% seen once. A remark on this clonotype: The antigen is unknown.

In germline, CDR1 is LGHDT, CDR2 YNNKEL (reference sequence). This CDR3 comprises 18 residues. Germline trimming cut 1 base from V and 0 bases from J; bases unmatched to any gene: 8. The chain links TRBV3-1 to TRBJ2-5; 10 bases match TRBD2. Sequenced: blood. The receptor was isolated from a woman aged 18-35 years with Graves' hyperthyroidism. The DNA for the CDR3 is TGTGCCAGCAGCCAAGTCCGGCTAGCGGGAGACCACCAAGAGACCCAGTACTTC. Its translation: CASSQVRLAGDHQETQYF.